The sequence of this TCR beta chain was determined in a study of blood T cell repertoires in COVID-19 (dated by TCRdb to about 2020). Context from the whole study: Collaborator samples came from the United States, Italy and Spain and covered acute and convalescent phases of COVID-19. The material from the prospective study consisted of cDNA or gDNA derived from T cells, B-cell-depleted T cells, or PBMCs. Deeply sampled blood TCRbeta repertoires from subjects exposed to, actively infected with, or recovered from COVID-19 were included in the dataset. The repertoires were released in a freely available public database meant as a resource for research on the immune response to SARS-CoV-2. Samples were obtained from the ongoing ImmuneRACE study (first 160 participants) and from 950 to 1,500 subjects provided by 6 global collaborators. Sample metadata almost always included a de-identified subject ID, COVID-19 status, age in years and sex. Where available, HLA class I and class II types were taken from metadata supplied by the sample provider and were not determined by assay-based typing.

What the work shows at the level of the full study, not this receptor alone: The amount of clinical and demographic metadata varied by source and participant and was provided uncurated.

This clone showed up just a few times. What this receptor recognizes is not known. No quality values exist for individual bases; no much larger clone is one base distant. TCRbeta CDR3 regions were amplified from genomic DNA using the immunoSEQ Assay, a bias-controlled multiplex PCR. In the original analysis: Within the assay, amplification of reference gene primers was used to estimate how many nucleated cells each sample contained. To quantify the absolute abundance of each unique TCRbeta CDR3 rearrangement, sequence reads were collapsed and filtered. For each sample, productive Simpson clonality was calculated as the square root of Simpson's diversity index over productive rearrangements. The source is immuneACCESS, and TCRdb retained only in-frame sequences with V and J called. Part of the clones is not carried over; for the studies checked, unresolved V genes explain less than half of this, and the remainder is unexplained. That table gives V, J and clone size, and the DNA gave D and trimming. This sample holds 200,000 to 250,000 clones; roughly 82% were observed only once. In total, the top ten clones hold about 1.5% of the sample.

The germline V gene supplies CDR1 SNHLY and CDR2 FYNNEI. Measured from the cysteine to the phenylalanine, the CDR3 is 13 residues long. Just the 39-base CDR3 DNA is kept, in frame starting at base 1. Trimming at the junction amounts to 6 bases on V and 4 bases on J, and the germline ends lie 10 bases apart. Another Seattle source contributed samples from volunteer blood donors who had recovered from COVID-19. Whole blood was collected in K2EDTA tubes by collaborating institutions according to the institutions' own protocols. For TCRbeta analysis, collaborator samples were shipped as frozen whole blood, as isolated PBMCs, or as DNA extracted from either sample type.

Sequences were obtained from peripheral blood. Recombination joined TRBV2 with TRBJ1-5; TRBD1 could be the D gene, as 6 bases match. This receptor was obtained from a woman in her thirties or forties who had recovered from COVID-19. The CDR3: CASRDSRNQPQHF. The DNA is TGTGCCAGCAGGGACAGCCGAAATCAGCCCCAGCATTTT.